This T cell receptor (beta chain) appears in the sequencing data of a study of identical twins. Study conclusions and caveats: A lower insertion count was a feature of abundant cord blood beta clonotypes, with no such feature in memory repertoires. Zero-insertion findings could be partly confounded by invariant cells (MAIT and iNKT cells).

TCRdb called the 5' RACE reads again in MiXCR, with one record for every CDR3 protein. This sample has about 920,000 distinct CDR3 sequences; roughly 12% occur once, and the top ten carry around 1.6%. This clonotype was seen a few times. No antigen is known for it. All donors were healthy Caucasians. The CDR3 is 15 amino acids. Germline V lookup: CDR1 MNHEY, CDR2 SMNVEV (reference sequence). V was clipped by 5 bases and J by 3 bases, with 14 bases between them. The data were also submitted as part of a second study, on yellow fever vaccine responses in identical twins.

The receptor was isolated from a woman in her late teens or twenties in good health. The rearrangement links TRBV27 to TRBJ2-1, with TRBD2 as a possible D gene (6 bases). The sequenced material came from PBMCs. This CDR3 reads CASSPSGGHYNEQFF. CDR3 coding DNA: TGTGCCAGCAGTCCCAGCGGAGGGCACTACAATGAGCAGTTCTTC.